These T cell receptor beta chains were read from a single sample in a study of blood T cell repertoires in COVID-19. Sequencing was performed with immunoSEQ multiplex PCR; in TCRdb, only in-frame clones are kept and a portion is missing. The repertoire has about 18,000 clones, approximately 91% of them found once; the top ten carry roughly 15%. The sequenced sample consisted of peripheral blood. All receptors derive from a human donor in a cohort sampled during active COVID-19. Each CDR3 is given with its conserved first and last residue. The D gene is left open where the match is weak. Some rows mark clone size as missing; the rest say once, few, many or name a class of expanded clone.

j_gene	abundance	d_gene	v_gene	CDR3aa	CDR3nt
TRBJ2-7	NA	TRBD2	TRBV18	CASSLAGGSYEQYF	TGTGCCAGCTCGCTAGCGGGGGGCTCCTACGAGCAGTACTTC
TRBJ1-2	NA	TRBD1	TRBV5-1	CASSFDRAGYTF	TGCGCCAGCAGCTTTGACAGGGCTGGCTACACCTTC
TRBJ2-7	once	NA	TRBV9	CASSVEGGAGAEQYF	TGTGCCAGCAGCGTAGAGGGGGGGGCGGGGGCCGAGCAGTACTTC
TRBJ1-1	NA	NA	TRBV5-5	CASSLVTGRTEAFF	TGTGCCAGCAGCTTGGTAACAGGGCGAACTGAAGCTTTCTTT
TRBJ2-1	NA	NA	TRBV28	CASSLGLETDRFF	TGTGCCAGCAGTTTGGGTCTCGAGACTGATAGGTTCTTC
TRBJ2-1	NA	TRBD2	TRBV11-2	CASSLNERDYNEQFF	TGTGCCAGCAGCTTAAACGAGCGGGACTACAATGAGCAGTTCTTC
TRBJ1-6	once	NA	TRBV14	CASSQAGTPYNSPLHF	TGTGCCAGCAGCCAAGCCGGGACACCCTATAATTCACCCCTCCACTTT
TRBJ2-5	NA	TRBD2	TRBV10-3	CAISASDSGGVQETQYF	TGTGCCATCAGTGCATCGGACAGCGGGGGGGTACAAGAGACCCAGTACTTC
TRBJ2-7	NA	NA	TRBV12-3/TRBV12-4	CASSFTGYEQYF	TGTGCCAGCAGTTTCACAGGGTACGAGCAGTACTTC
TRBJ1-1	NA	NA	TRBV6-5	CASSRGRFEAFF	TGTGCCAGCAGCAGGGGTAGATTTGAAGCTTTCTTT
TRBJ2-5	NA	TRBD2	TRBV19	CASSIGVAGGQETQYF	TGTGCCAGTAGTATAGGGGTAGCGGGGGGACAAGAGACCCAGTACTTC
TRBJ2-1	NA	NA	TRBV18	CASSPQDSNEQFF	TGTGCCAGCTCACCGCAGGATTCAAATGAGCAGTTCTTC
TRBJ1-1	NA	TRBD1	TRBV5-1	CASSLSGTGNTEAFF	TGCGCCAGCAGCCTGTCCGGGACAGGGAACACTGAAGCTTTCTTT
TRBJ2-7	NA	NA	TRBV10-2	CATMGSSYEQYF	TGCGCCACCATGGGGAGCTCCTACGAGCAGTACTTC
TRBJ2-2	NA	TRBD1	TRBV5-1	CASSGQGGQAGELFF	TGCGCCAGCAGCGGACAGGGGGGACAAGCCGGGGAGCTGTTTTTT
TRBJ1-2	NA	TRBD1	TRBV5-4	CASSSFGQGWDYGYTF	TGTGCCAGCAGCTCCTTTGGACAGGGGTGGGACTATGGCTACACCTTC
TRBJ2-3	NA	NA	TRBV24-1	CATSDNLWADTQYF	TGTGCCACCAGTGATAATTTGTGGGCGGATACGCAGTATTTT
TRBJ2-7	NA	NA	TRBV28	CASRRAGNSYEQYF	TGTGCCAGCAGGCGGGCGGGGAACTCCTACGAGCAGTACTTC
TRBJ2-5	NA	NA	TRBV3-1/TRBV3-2	CASSQDLGQRWETQYF	TGTGCCAGCAGCCAAGATTTGGGGCAAAGATGGGAGACCCAGTACTTC
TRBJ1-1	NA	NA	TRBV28	CASSSNTGRNTEAFF	TGTGCCAGCAGTTCAAATACAGGGAGGAACACTGAAGCTTTCTTT
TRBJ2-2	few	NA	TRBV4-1	CASSQDSDSFRELFF	TGCGCCAGCAGCCAAGACTCGGACTCCTTCCGGGAGCTGTTTTTT
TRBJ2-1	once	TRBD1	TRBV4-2	CASSQTTTGGDTEQFF	TGTGCCAGCAGCCAAACTACGACAGGGGGGGATACTGAGCAGTTCTTC
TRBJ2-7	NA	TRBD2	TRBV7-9	CASSSQGTTAYEQYF	TGTGCCAGCAGCTCGCAAGGGACTACGGCATACGAGCAGTACTTC
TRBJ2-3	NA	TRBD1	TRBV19	CASSKPGQGVFTQYF	TGTGCCAGTAGTAAACCGGGACAGGGGGTTTTTACGCAGTATTTT
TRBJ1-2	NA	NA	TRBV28	CASSLRQVILGYTF	TGTGCCAGCAGTTTAAGGCAGGTGATCCTAGGCTACACCTTC
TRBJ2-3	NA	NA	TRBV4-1	CASSQLGTDTQYF	TGCGCCAGCAGCCAACTAGGTACAGATACGCAGTATTTT
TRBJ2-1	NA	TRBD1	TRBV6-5	CASSSYRGNEQFF	TGTGCCAGCAGTTCTTACAGGGGCAATGAGCAGTTCTTC
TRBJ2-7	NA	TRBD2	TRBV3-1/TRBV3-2	CASSPRLAGGLYEQYF	TGTGCCAGCAGCCCCCGACTAGCGGGGGGTCTCTACGAGCAGTACTTC
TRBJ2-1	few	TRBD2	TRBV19	CASSSRTTTSGRAIYNEQFF	TGTGCCAGTAGTAGTCGAACGACGACTAGCGGGAGGGCGATCTACAATGAGCAGTTCTTC